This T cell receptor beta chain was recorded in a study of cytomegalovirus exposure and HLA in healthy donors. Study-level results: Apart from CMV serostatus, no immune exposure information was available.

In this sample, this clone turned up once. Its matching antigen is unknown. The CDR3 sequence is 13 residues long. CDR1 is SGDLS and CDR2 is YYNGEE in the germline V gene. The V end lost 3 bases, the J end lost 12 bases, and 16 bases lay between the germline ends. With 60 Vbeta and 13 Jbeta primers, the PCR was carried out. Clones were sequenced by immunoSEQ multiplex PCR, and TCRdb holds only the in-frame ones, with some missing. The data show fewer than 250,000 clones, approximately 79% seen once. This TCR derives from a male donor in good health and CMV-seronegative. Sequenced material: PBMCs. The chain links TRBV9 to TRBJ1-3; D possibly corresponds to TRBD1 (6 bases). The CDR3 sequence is CASSEATGVDIYF. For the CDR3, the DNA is TGTGCCAGCAGCGAGGCGACAGGAGTGGACATATATTTT.